One sample yielded the 5 T cell receptor beta chains listed below, sequenced in a study of T cells in Graves' hyperthyroidism and ophthalmopathy. Amplified TCR beta CDR3 regions came from RNA transcripts. The TCR CDR3 was amplified in a first-round RT-PCR using the HTBI primer set. TCRdb reanalysed the multiplex PCR reads using MiXCR and keeps one entry per CDR3 protein. The sample carries a few hundred thousand distinct CDR3 sequences, about 14% recorded once. The sample was blood. The origin of the receptors is a woman in her 30s with Graves' ophthalmopathy.

The DNA for the CDR3 is TGTGCCAGCAGCTTTGGGTCACCCACTGAAGCTTTCTTT. Translated, it gives CASSFGSPTEAFF. The chain is built from TRBV7-9 and TRBJ1-1; D is ambiguous. Germline CDR1 and CDR2: SEHNR and FQNEAQ (reference sequence). V was cut by 3 bases and J by 4 bases, with 9 bases left in between. CDR3 size: 13 residues.

This clonotype has a handful of counts. V gene TRBV27 combines with J gene TRBJ2-2; 8 nucleotides match TRBD1. This CDR3 is 15 amino acids long. Losses at the gene ends were 5 bases for V and 4 bases for J; bases not matched to a gene: 6. Germline CDR1 and CDR2: MNHEY and SMNVEV (reference sequence). CDR3 DNA sequence: TGTGCCAGCAGTACCGGACAGGGCACCACCGGGGAGCTGTTTTTT. Amino acids: CASSTGQGTTGELFF.

This clonotype was seen ten or more times. The V call is TRBV5-5, the J call TRBJ1-2; D possibly corresponds to TRBD1 (5 bases). The CDR3 has 15 residues. Germline V lookup: CDR1 SGHKS, CDR2 YYEKEE (reference sequence). Trimming cost V 0 bases and J 1 base, with 10 bases left between them. This chain's CDR3 is CASSLETGYNYGYTF. The CDR3 DNA is TGTGCCAGCAGCTTGGAAACAGGTTATAACTATGGCTACACCTTC.

This clonotype was observed at least ten times. The rearrangement joins TRBV7-2 to TRBJ1-2; D call uncertain. The CDR3 runs 14 residues. From germline, CDR1 is SGHTA and CDR2 FQGNSA. V was clipped by 5 bases and J by 4 bases, with 14 bases between them. CDR3 sequence: CASSTDGFGYGYTF. The CDR3 coding sequence is TGTGCCAGCAGCACCGATGGGTTCGGCTATGGCTACACCTTC. The variable domain in full, completed from reference TRBV7-2 and TRBJ1-2, reads GAGVSQSPSNKVTEKGKDVELRCDPISGHTALYWYRQSLGQGLEFLIYFQGNSAPDKSGLPSDRFSAERTGGSVSTLTIQRTQQEDSAVYLCASSTDGFGYGYTFGSGTRLTVV.

This clonotype was seen at least ten times. The chain joins TRBV18 to TRBJ2-5; D not certain. The germline CDR1 and CDR2 sequences are KGHSH and LQKENI. CDR3 length equals 11 residues. The V gene lost 4 bases and the J gene lost 2 bases, with 2 bases spanning the gap. Here the CDR3 DNA reads TGTGCCAGCTCACAACAAGAGACCCAGTACTTC. Translating it yields CASSQQETQYF.